This T cell receptor (beta chain) emerged from a study of CD8+ T cells in alopecia areata. This CDR3 comprises 13 residues. Trimming pared 1 base from V and 5 bases from J, leaving 8 bases between. Germline V gives CDR1 MNHNS, CDR2 SASEGT. cDNA serving as the sequencing template came from extracted, reverse transcribed RNA. Assay: immunoSEQ multiplex PCR; the TCRdb copy retains only in-frame clones and omits some. The data contain over 200,000 clones, around 62% of them singletons. This clonotype originated in a human donor with alopecia areata. This material consisted of CD4+ T cells sorted from blood, taken at week 0. The chain uses TRBV6-1 and TRBJ1-2; possibly TRBD1 for D (5 bases). The DNA of the CDR3 is TGTGCCAGCAGTGAAGGCAGGGCATATGGCTACACCTTC. This encodes CASSEGRAYGYTF.